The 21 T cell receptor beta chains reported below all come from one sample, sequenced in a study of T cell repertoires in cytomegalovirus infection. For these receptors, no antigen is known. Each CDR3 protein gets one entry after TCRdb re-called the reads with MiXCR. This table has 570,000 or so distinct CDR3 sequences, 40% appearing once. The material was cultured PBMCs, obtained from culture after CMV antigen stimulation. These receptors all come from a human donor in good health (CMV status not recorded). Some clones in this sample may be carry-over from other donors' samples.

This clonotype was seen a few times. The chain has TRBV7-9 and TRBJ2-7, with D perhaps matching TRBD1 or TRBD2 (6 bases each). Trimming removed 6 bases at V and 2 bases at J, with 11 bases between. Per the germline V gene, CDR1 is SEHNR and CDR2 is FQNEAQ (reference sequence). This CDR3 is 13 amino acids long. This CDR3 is CASRPRGAYEQYF. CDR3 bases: TGTGCCAGCAGGCCGAGGGGGGCCTACGAGCAGTACTTC.

This CDR3 is CASSIVGGVPSTDTQYF. The DNA of the CDR3 is TGTGCCAGTAGTATAGTTGGCGGGGTCCCTAGCACAGATACGCAGTATTTT. The chain joins TRBV19 to TRBJ2-3, with D maybe TRBD2 (6 bases). The CDR3 sequence is 17 residues long. Germline CDR1 is LNHDA and CDR2 is SQIVND (reference sequence). V was cut by 1 base and J by 0 bases, with 14 bases left in between.

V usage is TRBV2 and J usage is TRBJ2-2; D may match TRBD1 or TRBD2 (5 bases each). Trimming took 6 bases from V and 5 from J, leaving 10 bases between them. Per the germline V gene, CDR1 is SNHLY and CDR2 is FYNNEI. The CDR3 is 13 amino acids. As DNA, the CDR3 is TGTGCCAGCAGAGAGGGGCCTACCGGGGAGCTGTTTTTT. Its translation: CASREGPTGELFF.

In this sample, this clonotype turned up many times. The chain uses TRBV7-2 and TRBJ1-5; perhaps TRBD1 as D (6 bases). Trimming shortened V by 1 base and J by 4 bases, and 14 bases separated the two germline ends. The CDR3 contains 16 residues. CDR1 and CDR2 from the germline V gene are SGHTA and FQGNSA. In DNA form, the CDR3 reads TGTGCCAGCAGCTTAGTTCCGGGGGCATGGAATCAGCCCCAGCATTTT. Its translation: CASSLVPGAWNQPQHF.

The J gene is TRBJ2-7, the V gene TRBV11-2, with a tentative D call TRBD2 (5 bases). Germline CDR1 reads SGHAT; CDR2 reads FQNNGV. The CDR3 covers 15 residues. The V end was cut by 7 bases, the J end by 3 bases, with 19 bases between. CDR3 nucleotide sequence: TGTGCCAGCATCCCAGGTGCGGGTAGGAACTACGAGCAGTACTTC. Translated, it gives CASIPGAGRNYEQYF.

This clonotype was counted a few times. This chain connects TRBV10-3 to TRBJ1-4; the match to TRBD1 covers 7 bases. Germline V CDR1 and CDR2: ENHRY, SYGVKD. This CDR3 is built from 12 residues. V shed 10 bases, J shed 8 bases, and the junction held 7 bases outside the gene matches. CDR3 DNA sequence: TGTGCCACCCGGGGAGGGGGCGAAAAACTGTTTTTT. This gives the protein CATRGGGEKLFF.

DNA of the CDR3: TGTGCCATCCAGACACTAGCGGGAGATCGCAATGAGCAGTTCTTC. Residues: CAIQTLAGDRNEQFF. The chain joins TRBV10-3 to TRBJ2-1; 11 nucleotides match TRBD2. The germline V gene has CDR1 ENHRY and CDR2 SYGVKD. This CDR3 comprises 15 residues. V dropped 8 bases and J dropped 6; count of bases not matched to a gene: 9.

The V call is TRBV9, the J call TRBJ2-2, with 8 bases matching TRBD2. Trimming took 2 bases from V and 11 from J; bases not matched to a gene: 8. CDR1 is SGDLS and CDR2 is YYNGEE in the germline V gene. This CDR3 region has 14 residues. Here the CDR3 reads CASSVQRGTSELFF. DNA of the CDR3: TGTGCCAGCAGCGTCCAGCGGGGGACGTCCGAGCTGTTTTTT.

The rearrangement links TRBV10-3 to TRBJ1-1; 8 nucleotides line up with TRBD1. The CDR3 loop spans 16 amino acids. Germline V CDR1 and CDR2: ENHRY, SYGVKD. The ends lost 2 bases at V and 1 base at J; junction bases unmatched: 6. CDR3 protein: CAISEGRTGRNTEAFF. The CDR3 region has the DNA TGTGCCATCAGTGAGGGTAGGACAGGGAGGAACACTGAAGCTTTCTTT.

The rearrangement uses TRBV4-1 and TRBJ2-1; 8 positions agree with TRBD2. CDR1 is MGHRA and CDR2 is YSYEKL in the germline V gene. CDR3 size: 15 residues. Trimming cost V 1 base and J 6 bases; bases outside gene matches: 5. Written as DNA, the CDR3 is TGCGCCAGCAGCCAAGTGGCGGGGGGCTCCAATGAGCAGTTCTTC. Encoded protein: CASSQVAGGSNEQFF.

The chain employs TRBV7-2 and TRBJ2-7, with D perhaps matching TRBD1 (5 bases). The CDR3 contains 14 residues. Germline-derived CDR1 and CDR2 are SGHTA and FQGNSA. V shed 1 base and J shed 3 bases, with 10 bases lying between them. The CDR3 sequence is CASSLVRAIYEQYF. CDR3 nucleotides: TGTGCCAGCAGCTTAGTCAGGGCAATCTACGAGCAGTACTTC.

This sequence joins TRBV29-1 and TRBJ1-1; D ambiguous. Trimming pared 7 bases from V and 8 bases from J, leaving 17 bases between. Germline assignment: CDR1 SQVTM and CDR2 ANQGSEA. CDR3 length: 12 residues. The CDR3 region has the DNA TGCAGCGGCTCCTATAAGGCAGTGGAAGCTTTCTTT. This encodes CSGSYKAVEAFF.

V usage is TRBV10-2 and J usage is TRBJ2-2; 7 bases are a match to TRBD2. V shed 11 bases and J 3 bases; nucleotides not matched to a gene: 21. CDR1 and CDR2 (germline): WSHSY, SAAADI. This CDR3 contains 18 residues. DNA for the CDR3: TGCGCCGCCGCACCCATCTTTCTGCCGGGAGGATACACCGGGGAGCTGTTTTTT. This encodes CAAAPIFLPGGYTGELFF.

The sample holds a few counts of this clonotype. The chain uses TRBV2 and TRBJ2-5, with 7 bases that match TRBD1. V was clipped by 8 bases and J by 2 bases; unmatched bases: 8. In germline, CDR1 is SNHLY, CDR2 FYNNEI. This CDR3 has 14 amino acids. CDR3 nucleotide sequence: TGTGCCAGCGAGGGGGACAGCCCTCAAGAGACCCAGTACTTC. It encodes CASEGDSPQETQYF. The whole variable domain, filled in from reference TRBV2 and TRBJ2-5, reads EPEVTQTPSHQVTQMGQEVILRCVPISNHLYFYWYRQILGQKVEFLVSFYNNEISEKSEIFDDQFSVERPDGSNFTLKIRSTKLEDSAMYFCASEGDSPQETQYFGPGTRLLVL.

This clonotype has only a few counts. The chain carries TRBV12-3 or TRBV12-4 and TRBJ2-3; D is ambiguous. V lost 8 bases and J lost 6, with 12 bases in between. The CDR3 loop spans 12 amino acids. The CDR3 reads CASRLGLDTQYF. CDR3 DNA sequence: TGTGCCAGCCGCCTAGGGCTGGATACGCAGTATTTT.

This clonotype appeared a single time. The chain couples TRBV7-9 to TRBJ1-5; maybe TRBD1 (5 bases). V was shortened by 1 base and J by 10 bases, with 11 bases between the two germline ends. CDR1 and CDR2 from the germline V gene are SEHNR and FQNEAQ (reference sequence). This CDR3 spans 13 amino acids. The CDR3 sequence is CASSLEPQGPQHF. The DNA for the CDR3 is TGTGCCAGCAGCTTAGAACCCCAGGGACCCCAGCATTTT.

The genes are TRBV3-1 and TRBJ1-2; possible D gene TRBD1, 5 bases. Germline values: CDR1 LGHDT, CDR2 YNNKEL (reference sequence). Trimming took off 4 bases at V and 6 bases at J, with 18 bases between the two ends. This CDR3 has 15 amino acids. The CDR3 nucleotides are TGTGCCAGCAGCCGATCCCAAGGGGACGATGATGGCTACACCTTC. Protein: CASSRSQGDDDGYTF.

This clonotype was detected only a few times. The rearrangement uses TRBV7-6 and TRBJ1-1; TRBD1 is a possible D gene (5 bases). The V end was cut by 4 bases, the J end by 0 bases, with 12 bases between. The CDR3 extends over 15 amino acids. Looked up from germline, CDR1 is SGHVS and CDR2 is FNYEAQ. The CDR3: CASSSQTAMNTEAFF. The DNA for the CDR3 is TGTGCCAGCAGCTCACAGACAGCCATGAACACTGAAGCTTTCTTT. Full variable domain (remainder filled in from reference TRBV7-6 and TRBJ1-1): GAGVSQSPRYKVTKRGQDVALRCDPISGHVSLYWYRQALGQGPEFLTYFNYEAQQDKSGLPNDRFSAERPEGSISTLTIQRTEQRDSAMYRCASSSQTAMNTEAFFGQGTRLTVV.

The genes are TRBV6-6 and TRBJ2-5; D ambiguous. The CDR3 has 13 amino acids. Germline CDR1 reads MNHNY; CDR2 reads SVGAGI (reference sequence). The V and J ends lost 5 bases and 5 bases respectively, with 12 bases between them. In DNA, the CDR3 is TGTGCCAGCAGTCCCGACCTCGGGGAGACCCAGTACTTC. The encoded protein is CASSPDLGETQYF.

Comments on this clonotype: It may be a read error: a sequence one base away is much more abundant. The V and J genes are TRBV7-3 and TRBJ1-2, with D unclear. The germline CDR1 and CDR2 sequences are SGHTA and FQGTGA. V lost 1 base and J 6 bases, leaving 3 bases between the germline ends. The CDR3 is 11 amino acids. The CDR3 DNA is TGTGCCAGCAGCTTAAACAATGGCTACACCTTC. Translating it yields CASSLNNGYTF. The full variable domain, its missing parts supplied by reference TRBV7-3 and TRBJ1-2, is GAGVSQTPSNKVTEKGKYVELRCDPISGHTALYWYRQSLGQGPEFLIYFQGTGAADDSGLPNDRFFAVRPEGSVSTLKIQRTERGDSAVYLCASSLNNGYTFGSGTRLTVV.

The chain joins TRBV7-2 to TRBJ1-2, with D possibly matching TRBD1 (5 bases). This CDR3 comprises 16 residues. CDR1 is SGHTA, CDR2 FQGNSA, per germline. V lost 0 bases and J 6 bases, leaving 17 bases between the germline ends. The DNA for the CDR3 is TGTGCCAGCAGCTTAGCGCTTGGACTCTTGGGGGATGGCTACACCTTC. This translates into CASSLALGLLGDGYTF.